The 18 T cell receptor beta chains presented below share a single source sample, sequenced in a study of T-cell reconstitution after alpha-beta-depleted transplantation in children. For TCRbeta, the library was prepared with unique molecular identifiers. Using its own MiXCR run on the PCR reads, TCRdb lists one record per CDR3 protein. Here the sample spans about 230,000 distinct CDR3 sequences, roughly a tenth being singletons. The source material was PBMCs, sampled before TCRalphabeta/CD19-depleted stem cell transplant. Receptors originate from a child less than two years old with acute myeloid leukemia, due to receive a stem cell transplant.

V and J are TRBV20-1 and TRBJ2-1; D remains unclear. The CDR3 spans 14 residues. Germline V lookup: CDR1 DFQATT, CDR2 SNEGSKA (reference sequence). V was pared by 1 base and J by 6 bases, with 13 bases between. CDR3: CSARGSLSVNEQFF. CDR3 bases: TGCAGTGCTAGAGGCTCGCTGTCTGTCAATGAGCAGTTCTTC.

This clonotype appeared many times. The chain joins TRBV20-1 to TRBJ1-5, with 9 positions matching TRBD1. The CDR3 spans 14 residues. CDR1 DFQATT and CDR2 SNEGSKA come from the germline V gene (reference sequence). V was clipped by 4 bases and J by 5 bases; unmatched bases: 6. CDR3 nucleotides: TGCAGTGCTACTCGGGACAGGGACTATCAGCCCCAGCATTTT. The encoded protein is CSATRDRDYQPQHF.

DNA for the CDR3: TGCGCCAGCAGCCAAGATCCCCTAGTGCATAGCTACGAGCAGTACTTC. This translates into CASSQDPLVHSYEQYF. The chain is built from TRBV4-1 and TRBJ2-7; D ambiguous. The germline gives CDR1 MGHRA, CDR2 YSYEKL. The V gene lost 0 bases and the J gene lost 3 bases, with 15 bases spanning the gap. This CDR3 contains 16 residues.

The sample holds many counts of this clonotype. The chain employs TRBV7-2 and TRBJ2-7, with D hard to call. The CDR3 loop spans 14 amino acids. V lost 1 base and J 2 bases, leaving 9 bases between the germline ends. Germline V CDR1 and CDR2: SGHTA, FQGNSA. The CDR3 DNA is TGTGCCAGCAGCTTAGTAGAGTGGACCTACGAGCAGTACTTC. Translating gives CASSLVEWTYEQYF.

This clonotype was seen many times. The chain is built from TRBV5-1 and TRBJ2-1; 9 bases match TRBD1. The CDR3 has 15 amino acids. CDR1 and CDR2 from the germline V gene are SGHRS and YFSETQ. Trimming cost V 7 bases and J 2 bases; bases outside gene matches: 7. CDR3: CASRSGQGPYNEQFF. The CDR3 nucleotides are TGCGCCAGCCGCTCCGGACAGGGGCCCTACAATGAGCAGTTCTTC.

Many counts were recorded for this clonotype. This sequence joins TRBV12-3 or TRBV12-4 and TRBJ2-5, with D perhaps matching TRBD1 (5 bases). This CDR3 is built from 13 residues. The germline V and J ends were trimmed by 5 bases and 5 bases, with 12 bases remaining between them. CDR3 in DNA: TGTGCCAGCAGTAATCAGGGTATTGAGACCCAGTACTTC. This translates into CASSNQGIETQYF.

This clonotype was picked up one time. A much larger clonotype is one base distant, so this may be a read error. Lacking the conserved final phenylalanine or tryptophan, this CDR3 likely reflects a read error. Here the CDR3 reads CASSESVSLVNTGELFS. CDR3 bases: TGCGCCAGCAGTGAGTCGGTTTCCTTGGTCAACACCGGGGAGCTGTTTTCT. The chain combines TRBV10-1 with TRBJ2-2; D unclear. With 0 bases removed from V and 2 bases from J, the gap between germline ends came to 13 bases. Germline CDR1 WNHNN, CDR2 SYGVQD (reference sequence). CDR3 length: 17 amino acids.

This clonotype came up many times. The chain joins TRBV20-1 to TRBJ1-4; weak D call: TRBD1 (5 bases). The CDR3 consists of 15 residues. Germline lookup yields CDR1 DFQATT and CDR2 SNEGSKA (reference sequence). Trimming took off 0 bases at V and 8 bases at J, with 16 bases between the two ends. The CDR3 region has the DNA TGCAGTGCTAGAGATATGCAGACAGAAGGGGAAAAACTGTTTTTT. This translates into CSARDMQTEGEKLFF.

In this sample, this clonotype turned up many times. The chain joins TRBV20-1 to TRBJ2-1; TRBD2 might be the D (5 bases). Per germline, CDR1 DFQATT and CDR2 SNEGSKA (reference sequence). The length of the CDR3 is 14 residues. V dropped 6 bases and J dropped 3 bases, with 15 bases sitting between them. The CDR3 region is CSASYGVDYNEQFF. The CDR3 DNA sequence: TGCAGTGCCAGTTACGGGGTGGACTACAATGAGCAGTTCTTC.

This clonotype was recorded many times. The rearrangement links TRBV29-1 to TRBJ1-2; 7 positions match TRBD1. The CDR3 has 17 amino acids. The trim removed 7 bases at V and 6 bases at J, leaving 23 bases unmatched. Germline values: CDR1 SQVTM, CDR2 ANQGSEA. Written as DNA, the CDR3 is TGCAGCGGGAGTCCCTACCGCCAAGACAGGGTGGAAAATGGCTACACCTTC. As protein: CSGSPYRQDRVENGYTF.

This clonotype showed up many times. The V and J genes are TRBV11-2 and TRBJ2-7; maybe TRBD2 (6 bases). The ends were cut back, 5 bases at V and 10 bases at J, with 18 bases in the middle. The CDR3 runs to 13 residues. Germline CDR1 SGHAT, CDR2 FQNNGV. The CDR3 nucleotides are TGTGCCAGCAGCCCCCCGGGCCAGGGAGGCCAGTACTTC. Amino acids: CASSPPGQGGQYF.

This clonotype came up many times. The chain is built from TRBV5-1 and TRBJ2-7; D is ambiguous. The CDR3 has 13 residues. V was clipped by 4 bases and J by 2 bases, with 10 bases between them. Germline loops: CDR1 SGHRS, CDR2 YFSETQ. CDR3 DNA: TGCGCCAGCAGCAGGAATGATGCCTACGAGCAGTACTTC. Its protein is CASSRNDAYEQYF.

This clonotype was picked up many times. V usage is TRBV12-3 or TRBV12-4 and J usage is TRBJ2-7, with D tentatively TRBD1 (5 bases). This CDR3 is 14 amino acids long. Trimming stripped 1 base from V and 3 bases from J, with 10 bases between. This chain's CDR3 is CASSLGRQGYEQYF. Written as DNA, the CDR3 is TGTGCCAGCAGTTTAGGTCGCCAGGGCTACGAGCAGTACTTC.

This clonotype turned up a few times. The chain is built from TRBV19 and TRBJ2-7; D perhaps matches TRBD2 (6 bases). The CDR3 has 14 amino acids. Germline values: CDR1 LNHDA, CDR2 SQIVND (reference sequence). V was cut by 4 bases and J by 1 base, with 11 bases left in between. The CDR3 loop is CASSTPGGSYEQYF. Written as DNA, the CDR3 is TGTGCCAGTAGTACGCCAGGAGGGTCCTACGAGCAGTACTTC.

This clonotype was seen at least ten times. In DNA, the CDR3 is TGCGCCAGCAGCTTTACTGGCTCTGAAGCTTTCTTT. Its protein product is CASSFTGSEAFF. This chain connects TRBV5-1 to TRBJ1-1; D is ambiguous. The length of the CDR3 is 12 residues. V was shortened by 2 bases and J by 6 bases, with 8 bases between the two germline ends. The germline CDR1 and CDR2 sequences are SGHRS and YFSETQ.

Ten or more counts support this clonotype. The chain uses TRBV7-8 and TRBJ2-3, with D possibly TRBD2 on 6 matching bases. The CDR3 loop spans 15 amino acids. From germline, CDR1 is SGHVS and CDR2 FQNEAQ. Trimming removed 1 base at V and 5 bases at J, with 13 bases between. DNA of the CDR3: TGTGCCAGCAGCTTAGGGGGCGGGGCGGGAGATACGCAGTATTTT. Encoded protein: CASSLGGGAGDTQYF.

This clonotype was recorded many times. DNA for the CDR3: TGTGCCAGCAGCTTTGCGGGCCCAGATACGCAGTATTTT. Translation: CASSFAGPDTQYF. The chain joins TRBV7-3 to TRBJ2-3, with a tentative D call TRBD2 (5 bases). Germline lookup yields CDR1 SGHTA and CDR2 FQGTGA. V lost 3 bases to trimming and J lost 4 bases, with 8 bases between them. The CDR3 totals 13 residues. Full variable domain (rest looked up from reference TRBV7-3 and TRBJ2-3): GAGVSQTPSNKVTEKGKYVELRCDPISGHTALYWYRQSLGQGPEFLIYFQGTGAADDSGLPNDRFFAVRPEGSVSTLKIQRTERGDSAVYLCASSFAGPDTQYFGPGTRLTVL.

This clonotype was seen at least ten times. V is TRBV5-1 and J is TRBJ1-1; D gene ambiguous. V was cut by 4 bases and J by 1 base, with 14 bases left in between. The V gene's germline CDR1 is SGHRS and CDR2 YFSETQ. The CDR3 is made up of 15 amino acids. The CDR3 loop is CASSPSWTGNTEAFF. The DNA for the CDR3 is TGCGCCAGCAGCCCTTCCTGGACGGGGAACACTGAAGCTTTCTTT.